This record covers a single TCR beta chain. The data originate from a study of shared clonotypes between healthy human individuals. Terminally differentiated effector memory CD45RA+ cells were excluded by CCR7 positive selection of CD45RO-negative cells. Here immunoSEQ multiplex PCR was the method, and the copy in TCRdb shows in-frame clones only, minus some. The sample consists of around 620,000 clones, around 96% of them appearing once. Sequenced input: naive CD8+ T cells sorted from blood. The receptor was derived from a woman aged 30 to 39 in good health.

The CDR3: CASSPGGSRTDTQYF. DNA of the CDR3: TGTGCCAGCTCACCGGGCGGGAGTCGGACAGATACGCAGTATTTT. This chain joins TRBV18 and TRBJ2-3; 7 bases match TRBD2. V shed 3 bases, J shed 3 bases, and the junction held 6 bases outside the gene matches. From germline, CDR1 is KGHSH and CDR2 LQKENI. The CDR3 is 15 amino acids.